These 20 T cell receptor beta chains were sequenced from one sample in a study of T cell repertoires in cytomegalovirus infection. TCRdb re-derived calls from the reads in MiXCR, one entry per CDR3 protein. The repertoire has around 260,000 distinct CDR3 sequences, about 25% of them found once; the top ten carry 14%. The sequenced material came from PBMCs. The receptors derive from a human donor in good health (CMV status not recorded). Some clones in this sample may be carry-over from other donors' samples.

This clonotype was detected ten times or more. The chain links TRBV7-8 to TRBJ2-5; D is unclear. Germline values: CDR1 SGHVS, CDR2 FQNEAQ. The CDR3 extends over 14 amino acids. The V gene lost 2 bases and the J gene lost 3 bases, with 10 bases spanning the gap. CDR3 amino acids: CASSLMGWKETQYF. DNA of the CDR3: TGTGCCAGCAGCTTAATGGGGTGGAAAGAGACCCAGTACTTC.

This clonotype has at least ten counts. This sequence joins TRBV7-2 and TRBJ1-1, with D possibly matching TRBD1 (5 bases). The CDR3 totals 16 residues. Germline V gene sequence: CDR1 SGHTA, CDR2 FQGNSA. V was cut by 1 base and J by 4 bases, with 16 bases left in between. The CDR3 loop reads CASSLDGQGGSTEAFF. DNA of the CDR3: TGTGCCAGCAGCTTAGACGGTCAGGGAGGGAGCACTGAAGCTTTCTTT.

In this sample, this clonotype turned up many times. The V call is TRBV7-2, the J call TRBJ1-3, with 7 bases aligning to TRBD1. The CDR3 loop spans 15 amino acids. V lost 2 bases, J lost 7 bases, and 8 bases stayed unmatched. Germline lookup yields CDR1 SGHTA and CDR2 FQGNSA. CDR3 bases: TGTGCCAGCAGCTTAAGGCGACAGGGAGATAACACCATATATTTT. It translates to CASSLRRQGDNTIYF.

This clonotype was picked up a small number of times. The V and J genes are TRBV12-3 or TRBV12-4 and TRBJ1-1; D possibly corresponds to TRBD1 (5 bases). The V and J ends lost 6 bases and 0 bases respectively, with 11 bases between them. This CDR3 spans 14 amino acids. The CDR3 is CASRGIQVNTEAFF. CDR3 nucleotide sequence: TGTGCCAGCAGGGGGATACAGGTGAACACTGAAGCTTTCTTT.

The chain joins TRBV5-1 to TRBJ2-7; 9 bases fit TRBD1. CDR3 length equals 16 residues. The ends lost 0 bases at V and 2 bases at J; junction bases unmatched: 6. CDR1 is SGHRS and CDR2 is YFSETQ in the germline V gene. The CDR3 loop reads CASSLEAGTGTYEQYF. In DNA form, the CDR3 reads TGCGCCAGCAGCTTGGAGGCCGGGACAGGGACCTACGAGCAGTACTTC. The full variable domain, its missing parts supplied by reference TRBV5-1 and TRBJ2-7, is KAGVTQTPRYLIKTRGQQVTLSCSPISGHRSVSWYQQTPGQGLQFLFEYFSETQRNKGNFPGRFSGRQFSNSRSEMNVSTLELGDSALYLCASSLEAGTGTYEQYFGPGTRLTVT.

The chain carries TRBV7-4 and TRBJ2-7, with a tentative D call TRBD2 (6 bases). This CDR3 has 13 residues. In germline, CDR1 is SGHVT, CDR2 SQSDAQ. The V gene lost 5 bases and the J gene lost 3 bases, with 11 bases spanning the gap. CDR3 sequence reads: CASSGRDFYEQYF. CDR3 nucleotides: TGTGCCAGCAGCGGCCGGGACTTCTACGAGCAGTACTTC.

This clonotype was seen a few times. The chain carries TRBV2 and TRBJ2-1; D perhaps matches TRBD1 (6 bases). This CDR3 is built from 15 residues. The V gene's germline CDR1 is SNHLY and CDR2 FYNNEI. V shed 7 bases and J shed 5 bases, with 18 bases lying between them. The CDR3 nucleotides read TGTGCCAGCAACCTCGGACAGCGGAAAGACAATGAGCAGTTCTTC. Its protein is CASNLGQRKDNEQFF.

The chain joins TRBV7-2 to TRBJ2-1; possible D gene TRBD2, 6 bases. V lost 4 bases to trimming and J lost 3 bases, with 13 bases between them. The germline gives CDR1 SGHTA, CDR2 FQGNSA. The CDR3 sequence is 15 residues long. The CDR3 sequence is CASSSRGRNYNEQFF. The CDR3 DNA follows: TGTGCCAGCAGCTCCCGTGGGAGGAACTACAATGAGCAGTTCTTC. The full variable domain, in which reference TRBV7-2 and TRBJ2-1 provide the parts outside the CDR3, is GAGVSQSPSNKVTEKGKDVELRCDPISGHTALYWYRQSLGQGLEFLIYFQGNSAPDKSGLPSDRFSAERTGGSVSTLTIQRTQQEDSAVYLCASSSRGRNYNEQFFGPGTRLTVL.

This clonotype was seen at least ten times. The V call is TRBV6-1, the J call TRBJ1-2; D uncertain. V lost 1 base to trimming and J lost 1 base, with 1 base between them. This CDR3 comprises 12 residues. The germline V gene has CDR1 MNHNS and CDR2 SASEGT. The CDR3 nucleotides are TGTGCCAGCAGTGAAGTTAACTATGGCTACACCTTC. Translated: CASSEVNYGYTF.

There are a few counts of this clonotype. The rearrangement joins TRBV7-2 to TRBJ2-1, with D possibly TRBD1 on 5 matching bases. V was clipped by 4 bases and J by 9 bases, with 13 bases between them. The CDR3 extends over 13 amino acids. The germline V gene has CDR1 SGHTA and CDR2 FQGNSA. The CDR3 DNA reads as TGTGCCAGCAGCTCCAGGGTTTCGGTTGAGCAGTTCTTC. Encoded protein: CASSSRVSVEQFF.

This clonotype has ten or more counts. V usage is TRBV12-3 or TRBV12-4 and J usage is TRBJ2-7; D uncertain. The CDR3 extends over 13 amino acids. V lost 1 base, J lost 5 bases, and 9 bases lay in between. The CDR3 DNA is TGTGCCAGCAGTTTAGATGTGGGCAACGAGCAGTACTTC. Its translation: CASSLDVGNEQYF.

This clonotype was observed at least ten times. This chain connects TRBV10-3 to TRBJ2-7; 7 bases are shared with TRBD2. Per germline, CDR1 ENHRY and CDR2 SYGVKD. J gave up 3 bases and V 7 bases, and 6 bases lay outside the gene matches. This CDR3 is built from 13 residues. The CDR3 sequence: CAIKAGAGYEQYF. CDR3 nucleotide sequence: TGTGCCATCAAGGCGGGAGCCGGCTACGAGCAGTACTTC.

This clonotype was seen only a few times. The chain has TRBV12-5 and TRBJ2-7; 9 bases fit TRBD2. This CDR3 is 18 amino acids long. The germline gives CDR1 LGHNT, CDR2 FRNRAP. The V segment lost 2 bases and the J segment 2 bases; nucleotides outside the gene matches: 13. The CDR3 reads CASGLPTFWLAGTYEQYF. Written as DNA, the CDR3 is TGTGCTAGTGGTTTGCCCACATTTTGGCTAGCGGGGACCTACGAGCAGTACTTC.

This clonotype came up a few times. The J gene is TRBJ2-3, the V gene TRBV6-5, with TRBD2 matching over 7 bases. The length of the CDR3 is 17 residues. The germline gives CDR1 MNHEY, CDR2 SVGAGI. The ends lost 4 bases at V and 3 bases at J; junction bases unmatched: 13. CDR3: CASSSGRSGKSTDTQYF. Written as DNA, the CDR3 is TGTGCCAGCAGTTCTGGAAGGAGCGGGAAATCAACAGATACGCAGTATTTT.

This chain joins TRBV6-2 or TRBV6-3 and TRBJ1-1, with D hard to call. Trimming took 2 bases from V and 1 from J, leaving 17 bases between them. Germline V gives CDR1 MNHEY, CDR2 SVGEGT. The CDR3 runs to 17 residues. The CDR3 is CASSYPTWGGKNTEAFF. CDR3 in DNA: TGTGCCAGCAGTTACCCGACTTGGGGAGGGAAGAACACTGAAGCTTTCTTT.

This clonotype has a handful of counts. The chain has TRBV20-1 and TRBJ2-1; 9 bases map to TRBD2. The CDR3 runs to 15 residues. Germline trimming cut 0 bases from V and 5 bases from J; bases unmatched to any gene: 5. Germline CDR1 reads DFQATT; CDR2 reads SNEGSKA (reference sequence). The CDR3: CSARDSGRFHNEQFF. CDR3 coding DNA: TGCAGTGCTAGAGATAGCGGGAGATTCCACAATGAGCAGTTCTTC.

There are many counts of this clonotype. The genes are TRBV28 and TRBJ2-1; 7 bases fit TRBD1. CDR3 length equals 16 residues. CDR1 and CDR2 (germline): MDHEN, SYDVKM. J lost 2 bases, V lost 2 bases, and 6 bases had no gene match. In DNA form, the CDR3 reads TGTGCCAGCAGTTTACTAGGACAGGCAGCCTACAATGAGCAGTTCTTC. Translation: CASSLLGQAAYNEQFF.

This clonotype was seen more than once but under ten times. The chain has TRBV6-8 and TRBJ1-3, with D uncertain. This CDR3 comprises 14 residues. CDR1 is MNHGY, CDR2 SAAAGT, per germline. Trimming shortened V by 2 bases and J by 4 bases, and 9 bases separated the two germline ends. DNA for the CDR3: TGTGCCAGCAGTTACATGGATGAGGGAAACACCATATATTTT. It translates to CASSYMDEGNTIYF.

This clonotype occurred many times. This chain uses TRBV11-2 with TRBJ2-7, with no clear D. The CDR3 sequence is 13 residues long. V dropped 5 bases and J dropped 6 bases, with 14 bases sitting between them. The germline gives CDR1 SGHAT, CDR2 FQNNGV. CDR3 loop: CASSKSSASEQYF. CDR3 bases: TGTGCCAGCAGCAAATCGTCGGCCTCCGAGCAGTACTTC.

The rearrangement uses TRBV19 and TRBJ2-2, with D perhaps TRBD1 (6 bases). The germline CDR1 and CDR2 sequences are LNHDA and SQIVND (reference sequence). Trimming took off 4 bases at V and 6 bases at J, with 15 bases between the two ends. This CDR3 is built from 15 residues. This chain's CDR3 is CASSTGRRGSGELFF. The CDR3 nucleotides are TGTGCCAGTAGTACAGGGAGAAGGGGGTCCGGGGAGCTGTTTTTT.